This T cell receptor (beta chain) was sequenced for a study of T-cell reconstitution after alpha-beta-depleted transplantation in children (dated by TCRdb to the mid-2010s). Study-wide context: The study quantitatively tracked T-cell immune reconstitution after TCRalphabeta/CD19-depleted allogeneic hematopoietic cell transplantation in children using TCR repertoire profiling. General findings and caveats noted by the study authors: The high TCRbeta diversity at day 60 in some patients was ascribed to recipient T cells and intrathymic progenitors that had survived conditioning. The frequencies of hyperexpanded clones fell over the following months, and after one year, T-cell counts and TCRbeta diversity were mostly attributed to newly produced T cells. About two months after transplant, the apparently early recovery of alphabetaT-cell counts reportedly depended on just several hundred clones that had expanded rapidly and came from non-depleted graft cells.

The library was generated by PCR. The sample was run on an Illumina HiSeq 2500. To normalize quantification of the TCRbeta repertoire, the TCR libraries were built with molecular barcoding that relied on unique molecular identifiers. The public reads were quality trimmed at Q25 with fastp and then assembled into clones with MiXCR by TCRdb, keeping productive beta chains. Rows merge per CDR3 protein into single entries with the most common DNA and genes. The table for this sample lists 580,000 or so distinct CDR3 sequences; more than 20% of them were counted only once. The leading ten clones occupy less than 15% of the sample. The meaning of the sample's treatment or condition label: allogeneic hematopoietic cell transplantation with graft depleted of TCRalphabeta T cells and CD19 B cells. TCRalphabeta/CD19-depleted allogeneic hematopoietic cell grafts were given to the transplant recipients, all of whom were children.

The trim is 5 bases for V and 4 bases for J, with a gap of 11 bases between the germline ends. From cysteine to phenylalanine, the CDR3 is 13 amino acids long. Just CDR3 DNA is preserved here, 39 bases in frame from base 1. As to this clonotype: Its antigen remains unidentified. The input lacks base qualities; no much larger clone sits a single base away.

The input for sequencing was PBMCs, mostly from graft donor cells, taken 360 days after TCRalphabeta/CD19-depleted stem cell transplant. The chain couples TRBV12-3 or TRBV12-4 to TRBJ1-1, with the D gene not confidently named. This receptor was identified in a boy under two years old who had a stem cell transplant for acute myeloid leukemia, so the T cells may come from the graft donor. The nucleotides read TGTGCCAGCAGTAAGACCCAGAGCACTGAAGCTTTCTTT. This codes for CASSKTQSTEAFF.